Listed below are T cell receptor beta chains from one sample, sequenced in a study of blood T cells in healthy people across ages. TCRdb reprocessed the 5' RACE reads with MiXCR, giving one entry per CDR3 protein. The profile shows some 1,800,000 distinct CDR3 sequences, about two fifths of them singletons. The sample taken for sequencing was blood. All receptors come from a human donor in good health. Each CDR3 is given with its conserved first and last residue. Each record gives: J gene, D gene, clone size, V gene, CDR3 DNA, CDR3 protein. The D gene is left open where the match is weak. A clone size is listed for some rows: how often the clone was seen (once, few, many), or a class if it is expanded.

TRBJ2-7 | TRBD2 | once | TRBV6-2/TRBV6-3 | TGTGCCAGCAGTGGCCGGGACTACCGCTACGAGCAGTACTTC | CASSGRDYRYEQYF
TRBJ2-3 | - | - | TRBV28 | TGTGCCAGCAGTTTTCCTCGGAGGCAGACTAGCACAGATACGCAGTATTTT | CASSFPRRQTSTDTQYF
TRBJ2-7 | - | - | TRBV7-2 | TGTGCCAGCAGCTTAGTTTATCGAACGTCCGAGCAGTACTTC | CASSLVYRTSEQYF
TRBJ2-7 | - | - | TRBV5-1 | TGCGCCAGCAGCGCCACAGCCGGGGTTACCTCCTACGAGCAGTACTTC | CASSATAGVTSYEQYF
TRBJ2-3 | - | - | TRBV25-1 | TGTGCCAGCAGTGGAAACAAGTTTAGCACAGATACGCAGTATTTT | CASSGNKFSTDTQYF
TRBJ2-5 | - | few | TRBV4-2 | TGTGCCAGCAGCCAAGGCGGTTTAGGGAGGGGGACAGAAGAGACCCAGTACTTC | CASSQGGLGRGTEETQYF
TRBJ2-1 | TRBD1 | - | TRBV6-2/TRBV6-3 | TGTGCCAGCACTAAGACAGGGGGGCATGAGCAGTTCTTC | CASTKTGGHEQFF
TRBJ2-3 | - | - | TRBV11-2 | TGTGCCAGCAGCTTAGCCTTAGGGCTAGCAGGCCTCACATATACGCAGTATTTT | CASSLALGLAGLTYTQYF
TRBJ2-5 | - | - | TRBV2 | TGTGCCAGCAAGGGTGATTACCAAGAGACCCAGTACTTC | CASKGDYQETQYF
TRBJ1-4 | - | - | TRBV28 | TGTGCCAGCAGTTTCAGGACTCGTGAAAAACTGTTTTTT | CASSFRTREKLFF
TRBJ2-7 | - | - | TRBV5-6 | TGTGCCAGCACCACAGTAAGGGGGTTGGACTACGAGCAGTACTTC | CASTTVRGLDYEQYF
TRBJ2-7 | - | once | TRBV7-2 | TGTGCCAGCAGCTTAACGGCCGACGAGCAGTACTTC | CASSLTADEQYF
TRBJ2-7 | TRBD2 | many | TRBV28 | TGTGCCAGCAAGCGGGGGGGTATATACGAGCAGTACTTC | CASKRGGIYEQYF
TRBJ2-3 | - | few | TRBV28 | TGTGCCAGCAGTCGTGGACAGTACACAGATACGCAGTATTTT | CASSRGQYTDTQYF
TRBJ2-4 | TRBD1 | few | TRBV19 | TGTGCCAGTAGCCCTGAGAAAGGACAGGTTCAAAGGGCAAAAGACATTCAGTACTTC | CASSPEKGQVQRAKDIQYF
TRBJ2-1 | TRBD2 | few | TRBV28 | TGTGCCAGCAGGACTCGGACTAGCGGGGGGCCGTACAATGAGCAGTTCTTC | CASRTRTSGGPYNEQFF
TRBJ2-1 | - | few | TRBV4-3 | TGCGCCAGCAGCCAAGATCAGGGCGGGGAGAGAGAGCAGTTCTTC | CASSQDQGGEREQFF
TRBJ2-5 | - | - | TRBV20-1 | TGCAGTGCTAGAATCGACAGGCGAAGAAAAGAGACCCAGTACTTC | CSARIDRRRKETQYF
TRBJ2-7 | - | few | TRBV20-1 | TGCAGTACGTCCCTAACGGGGGGCGACGAGCAGTACTTC | CSTSLTGGDEQYF
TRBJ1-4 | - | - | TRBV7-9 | TGTGCCAGCAGCTTAACTATCCTGGGCAGGGGTGAAAAACTGTTTTTT | CASSLTILGRGEKLFF
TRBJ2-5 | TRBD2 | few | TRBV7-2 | TGTGCCAGCAGCGAGCTAGCGGGGGGGCTGGGGAAGACCCAGTACTTC | CASSELAGGLGKTQYF
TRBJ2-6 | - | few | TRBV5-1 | TGCGCCAGCAGCTTGGCCTTAGGGGTGGCCGGGGCCAACGTCCTGACTTTC | CASSLALGVAGANVLTF
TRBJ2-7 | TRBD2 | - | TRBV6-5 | TGTGCCAGCAGTTACCAGAGGGCTAGCGGAATCTCCTACGAGCAGTACTTC | CASSYQRASGISYEQYF
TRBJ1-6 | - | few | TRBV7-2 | TGTGCCAGCAGCTTAGCGCGACAGAACTGGCGTAATTCACCCCTCCACTTT | CASSLARQNWRNSPLHF
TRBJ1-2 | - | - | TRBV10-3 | TGTGCCATCAGTGATGCCCAGCAATCTGGCTACACCTTC | CAISDAQQSGYTF
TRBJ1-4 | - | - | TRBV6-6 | TGTGCCAGCAGTTATTCGCCCAGTTCTCCTAATGAAAAACTGTTTTTT | CASSYSPSSPNEKLFF
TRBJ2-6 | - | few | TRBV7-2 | TGTGCCAGCAGCCCCAAAGGGCTGACTGGGGCCAACGTCCTGACTTTC | CASSPKGLTGANVLTF
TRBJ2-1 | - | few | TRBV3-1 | TGTGCCAGCCTGCGACGGGGGTACAATGAGCAGTTCTTC | CASLRRGYNEQFF
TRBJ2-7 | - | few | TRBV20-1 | TGCAGTGCTAGAGATCCGGCAGGGAAGGTTTACGAGCAGTACTTC | CSARDPAGKVYEQYF
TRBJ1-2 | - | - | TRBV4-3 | TGCACCAGCAGCCCCCGTCGGGGGGCTGACTATGGCTACACCTTC | CTSSPRRGADYGYTF
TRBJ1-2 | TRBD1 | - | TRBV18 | TGTGCCAGCTCGCGGGACAGGGGTACATATGGCTACACCTTC | CASSRDRGTYGYTF
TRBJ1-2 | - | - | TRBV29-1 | TGCAGCGTTGAAGGGTCAGACGGGGACGACTATGGCTACACCTTC | CSVEGSDGDDYGYTF
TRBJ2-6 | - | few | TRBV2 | TGTGCCAGCAGGCGCACAGGGATTGGGGCCAACGTCCTGACTTTC | CASRRTGIGANVLTF
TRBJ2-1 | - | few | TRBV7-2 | TGTGCCAGCAGCTTGGATCCCAACTACAATGAGCAGTTCTTC | CASSLDPNYNEQFF
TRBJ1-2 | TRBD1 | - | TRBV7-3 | TGTGCCAGCAGCGTAGCGGGACAGCCGACGGGCTTGTTCGACACCTTC | CASSVAGQPTGLFDTF
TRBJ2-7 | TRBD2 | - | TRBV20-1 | TGCAGTCCTAGTTTCGTTAGCGGGTTCTACGAGCAGTACTTC | CSPSFVSGFYEQYF
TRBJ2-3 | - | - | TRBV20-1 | TGCAGTGCTATTGGCAGACCTAGCACAGATACGCAGTATTTT | CSAIGRPSTDTQYF
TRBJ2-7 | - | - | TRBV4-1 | TGCGCCAGCAGCCATTTCAGGGACTACGAGCAGTACTTC | CASSHFRDYEQYF
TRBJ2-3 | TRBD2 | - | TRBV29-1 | TGCAGCGTTGAAGGGGCCGCGGGGGATGGCACAGATACGCAGTATTTT | CSVEGAAGDGTDTQYF
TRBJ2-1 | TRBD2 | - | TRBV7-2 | TGTGCCAGCCAAATCGGACTAGCGGGGATTGGCGAGCAGTTCTTC | CASQIGLAGIGEQFF
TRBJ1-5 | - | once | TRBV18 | TGTGCCAGACCCGTTAGGACAGAGCGCAATCAGCCCCAGCATTTT | CARPVRTERNQPQHF
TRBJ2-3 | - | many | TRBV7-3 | TGTGCCAGCAGCTTAAACCCCTCCCCCCGACGCACAGATACGCAGTATTTT | CASSLNPSPRRTDTQYF
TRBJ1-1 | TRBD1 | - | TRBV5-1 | TGCGCCAGCAGCTTGGTTGACAGGGGAGGCACTGAAGCTTTCTTT | CASSLVDRGGTEAFF
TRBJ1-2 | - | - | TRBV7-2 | TGTGCCAGCAGCTTACGGTCTCTCTCTGGCTACACCTTC | CASSLRSLSGYTF
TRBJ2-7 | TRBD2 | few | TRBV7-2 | TGTGCCAGCAGCTTAGTTGGCTCCGGACTAGCGCCCTACGAGCAGTACTTC | CASSLVGSGLAPYEQYF
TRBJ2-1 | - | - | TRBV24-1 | TGTGCCACCAGTGATTCTCGACTCCGTTTCCCTTACAATGAGCAGTTCTTC | CATSDSRLRFPYNEQFF
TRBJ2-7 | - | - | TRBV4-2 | TGTGCCAGCAGCCAAGATTGGGGCGTGTGGGGGGCGCAATCTCCCTACGAGCAGTACTTC | CASSQDWGVWGAQSPYEQYF
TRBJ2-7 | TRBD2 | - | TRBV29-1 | TGCAGCGTTGGAGGGACTAGCTATTACGAGCAGTACTTC | CSVGGTSYYEQYF
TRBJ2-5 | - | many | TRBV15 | TGTGCCACCAGCAGAGATCGGGAGGAGACCCAGTACTTC | CATSRDREETQYF